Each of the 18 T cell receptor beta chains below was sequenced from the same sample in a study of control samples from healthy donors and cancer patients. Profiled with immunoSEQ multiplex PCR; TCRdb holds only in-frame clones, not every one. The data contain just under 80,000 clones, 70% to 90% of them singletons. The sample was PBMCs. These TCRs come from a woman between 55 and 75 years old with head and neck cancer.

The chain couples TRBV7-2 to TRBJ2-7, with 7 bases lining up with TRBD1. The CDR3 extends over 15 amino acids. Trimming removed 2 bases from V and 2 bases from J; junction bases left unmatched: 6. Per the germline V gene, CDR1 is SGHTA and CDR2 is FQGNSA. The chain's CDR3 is CASSLTRGQTYEQYF. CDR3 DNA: TGTGCCAGCAGCTTAACGAGGGGACAGACCTACGAGCAGTACTTC.

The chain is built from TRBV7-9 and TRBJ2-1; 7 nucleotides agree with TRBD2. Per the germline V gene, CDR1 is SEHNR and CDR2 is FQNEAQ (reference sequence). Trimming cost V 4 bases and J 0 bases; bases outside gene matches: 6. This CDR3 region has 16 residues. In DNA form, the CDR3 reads TGTGCCAGCAGCTCCCAACGGGGGGACTCCTACAATGAGCAGTTCTTC. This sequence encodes CASSSQRGDSYNEQFF.

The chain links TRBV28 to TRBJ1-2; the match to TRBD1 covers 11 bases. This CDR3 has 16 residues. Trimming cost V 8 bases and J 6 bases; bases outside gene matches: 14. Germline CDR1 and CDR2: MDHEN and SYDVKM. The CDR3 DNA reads TGTGCCAGCCACCGACCCAGGACAGGGGGCAGGGATGGCTACACCTTC. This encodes CASHRPRTGGRDGYTF.

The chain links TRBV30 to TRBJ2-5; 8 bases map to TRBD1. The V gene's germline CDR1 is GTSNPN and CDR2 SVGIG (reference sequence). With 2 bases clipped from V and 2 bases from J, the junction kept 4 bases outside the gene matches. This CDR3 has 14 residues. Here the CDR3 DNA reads TGTGCCTGGAGTAAGGGACAGGCACAAGAGACCCAGTACTTC. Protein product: CAWSKGQAQETQYF.

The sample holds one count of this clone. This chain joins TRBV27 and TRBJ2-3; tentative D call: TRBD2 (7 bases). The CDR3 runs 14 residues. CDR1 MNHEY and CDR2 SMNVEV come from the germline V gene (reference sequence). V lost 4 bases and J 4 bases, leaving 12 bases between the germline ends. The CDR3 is CASSWGGRPDTQYF. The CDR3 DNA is TGTGCCAGCAGTTGGGGGGGGCGGCCAGATACGCAGTATTTT.

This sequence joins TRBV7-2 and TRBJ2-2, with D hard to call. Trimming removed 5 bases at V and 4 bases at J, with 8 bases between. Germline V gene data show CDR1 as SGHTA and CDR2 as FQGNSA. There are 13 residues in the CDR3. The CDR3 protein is CASSPLVTGELFF. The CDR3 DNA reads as TGTGCCAGCAGCCCCCTAGTCACCGGGGAGCTGTTTTTT.

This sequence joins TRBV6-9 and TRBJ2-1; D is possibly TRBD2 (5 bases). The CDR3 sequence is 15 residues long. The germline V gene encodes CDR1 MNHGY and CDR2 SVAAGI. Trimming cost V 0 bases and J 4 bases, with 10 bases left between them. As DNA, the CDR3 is TGTGCCAGCAGTTATTCTAGCGAAGGATACAATGAGCAGTTCTTC. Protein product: CASSYSSEGYNEQFF.

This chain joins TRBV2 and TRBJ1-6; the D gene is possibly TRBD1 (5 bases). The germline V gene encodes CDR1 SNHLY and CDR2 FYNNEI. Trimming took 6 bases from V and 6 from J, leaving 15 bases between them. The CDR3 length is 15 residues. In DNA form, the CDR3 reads TGTGCCAGCAGAGGGACCGGGGGAGGTAATTCACCCCTCCACTTT. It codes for CASRGTGGGNSPLHF.

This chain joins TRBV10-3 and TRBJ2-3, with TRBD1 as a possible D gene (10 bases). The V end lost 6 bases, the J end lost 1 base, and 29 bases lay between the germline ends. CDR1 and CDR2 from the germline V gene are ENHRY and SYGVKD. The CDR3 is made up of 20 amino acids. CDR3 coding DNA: TGTGCCATCAGCGGGACAGGGGTAACTAGCGGGTTCGGAGGCACAGATACGCAGTATTTT. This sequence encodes CAISGTGVTSGFGGTDTQYF.

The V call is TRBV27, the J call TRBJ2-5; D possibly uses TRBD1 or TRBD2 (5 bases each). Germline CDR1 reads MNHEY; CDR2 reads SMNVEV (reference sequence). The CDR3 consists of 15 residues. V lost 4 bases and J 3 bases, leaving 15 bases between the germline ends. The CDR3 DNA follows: TGTGCCAGCAGTTCTAGGGGACCGTGGGAAGAGACCCAGTACTTC. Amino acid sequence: CASSSRGPWEETQYF.

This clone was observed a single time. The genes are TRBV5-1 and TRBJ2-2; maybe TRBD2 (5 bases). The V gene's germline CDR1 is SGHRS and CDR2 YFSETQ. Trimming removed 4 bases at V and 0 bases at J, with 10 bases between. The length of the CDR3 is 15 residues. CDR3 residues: CASSLLAANTGELFF. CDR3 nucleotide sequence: TGCGCCAGCAGCCTGCTAGCTGCGAACACCGGGGAGCTGTTTTTT.

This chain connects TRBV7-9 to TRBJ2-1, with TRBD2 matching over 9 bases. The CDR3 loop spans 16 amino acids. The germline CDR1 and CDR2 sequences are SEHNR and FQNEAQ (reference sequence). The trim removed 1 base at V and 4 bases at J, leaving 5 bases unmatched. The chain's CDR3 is CASSLVAGVRYNEQFF. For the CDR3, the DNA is TGTGCCAGCAGCTTAGTAGCGGGAGTAAGATACAATGAGCAGTTCTTC.

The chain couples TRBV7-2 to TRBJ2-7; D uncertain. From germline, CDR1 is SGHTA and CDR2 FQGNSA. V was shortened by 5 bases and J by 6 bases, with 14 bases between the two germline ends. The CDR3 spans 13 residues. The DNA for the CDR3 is TGTGCCAGCAGCGACACCTACCTTGGCGAGCAGTACTTC. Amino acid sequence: CASSDTYLGEQYF.

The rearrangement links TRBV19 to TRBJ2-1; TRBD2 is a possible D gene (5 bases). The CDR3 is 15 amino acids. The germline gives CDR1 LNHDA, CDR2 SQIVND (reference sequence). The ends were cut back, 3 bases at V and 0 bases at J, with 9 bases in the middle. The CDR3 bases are TGTGCCAGTAGTATCTCCGGGATCTCCTACAATGAGCAGTTCTTC. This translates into CASSISGISYNEQFF.

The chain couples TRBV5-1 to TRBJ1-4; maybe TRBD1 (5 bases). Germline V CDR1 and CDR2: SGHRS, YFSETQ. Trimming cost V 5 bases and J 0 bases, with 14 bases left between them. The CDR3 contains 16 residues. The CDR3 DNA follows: TGCGCCAGCAGACGGGGGGACGCTTCAACTAATGAAAAACTGTTTTTT. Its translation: CASRRGDASTNEKLFF.

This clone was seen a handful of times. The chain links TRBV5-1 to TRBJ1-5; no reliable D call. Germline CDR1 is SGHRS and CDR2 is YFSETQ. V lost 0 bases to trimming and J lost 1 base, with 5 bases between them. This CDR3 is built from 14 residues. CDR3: CASSLAGSNQPQHF. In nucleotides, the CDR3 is TGCGCCAGCAGCTTGGCGGGGAGCAATCAGCCCCAGCATTTT.

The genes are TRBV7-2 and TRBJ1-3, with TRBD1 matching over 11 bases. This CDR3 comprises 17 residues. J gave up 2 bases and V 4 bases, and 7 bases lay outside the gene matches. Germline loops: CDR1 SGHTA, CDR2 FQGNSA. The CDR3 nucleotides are TGTGCCAGCAGCTGGCGGGACAGGGGGTCGGCTGGAAACACCATATATTTT. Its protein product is CASSWRDRGSAGNTIYF. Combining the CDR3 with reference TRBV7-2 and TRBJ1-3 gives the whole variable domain GAGVSQSPSNKVTEKGKDVELRCDPISGHTALYWYRQSLGQGLEFLIYFQGNSAPDKSGLPSDRFSAERTGGSVSTLTIQRTQQEDSAVYLCASSWRDRGSAGNTIYFGEGSWLTVV.

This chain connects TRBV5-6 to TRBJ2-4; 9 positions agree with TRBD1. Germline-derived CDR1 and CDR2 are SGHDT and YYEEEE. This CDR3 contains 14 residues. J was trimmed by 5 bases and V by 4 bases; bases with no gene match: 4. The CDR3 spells CASSLRDRENIQYF. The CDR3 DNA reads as TGTGCCAGCAGCCTCCGGGACAGGGAAAACATTCAGTACTTC.